This record covers a single T cell receptor (beta chain). Its antigen remains unknown. At one end, the junction sequence differs from germline, possibly due to a read error. This sample is drawn from a study of CD8+CD57+ T cells in acquired aplastic anemia. For CDR3 and TCR beta VDJ profiling, genomic DNA was the template used. TCRdb redid the calling of the reads with MiXCR, one entry per CDR3 protein. The sample includes some 410,000 distinct CDR3 sequences, 65% to 80% seen only once; the top ten take 4%. Germline V gene sequence: CDR1 DFQATT, CDR2 SNEGSKA (reference sequence). This CDR3 contains 12 residues. General study points: Patients and controls shared 25 to 30 CD8+ CDR3 sequences.

This receptor was obtained from a human donor in good health, serving as a control. Material: sorted CD4+, CD8+, or CD8+CD57+ T cells (not recorded which) from PBMCs. The rearrangement uses TRBV20-1 and TRBJ2-5; TRBD2 matches 7 bases. The chain's CDR3 is CSARLAGETQSF. Here the CDR3 DNA reads TGCAGTGCTAGGTTGGCGGGAGAGACCCAGTCCTTC.